Each of the 5 T cell receptor beta chains below was sequenced from the same sample in a study of beta chain features in type 1 diabetes. Every isolated RNA sample was fully reverse transcribed, so sequencing captured expressed TCRB transcripts. The data were produced by immunoSEQ multiplex PCR, yet TCRdb's version contains in-frame clones alone and is incomplete. The sample has around 300,000 clones; about 14% are singletons. The sequencing sample was made of central memory CD4+ T cells from blood. Source of these receptors: a man aged 30 to 45 in good health.

This clone was seen a few times. At the DNA level, this CDR3 is encoded by other sequences in the same sample as well. This sequence joins TRBV2 and TRBJ1-5; 7 positions match TRBD1. J was trimmed by 7 bases and V by 3 bases; bases with no gene match: 9. The CDR3 is 15 amino acids. CDR1 is SNHLY, CDR2 FYNNEI, per germline. The CDR3 coding sequence is TGTGCCAGCAGTGATCGGACAGGAGGTCGGCAGCCCCAGCATTTT. It is translated as CASSDRTGGRQPQHF.

This clone has only a few counts. J is TRBJ1-5 and V is TRBV5-5; the D is unclear. V shed 4 bases and J shed 2 bases, with 13 bases lying between them. Per the germline V gene, CDR1 is SGHKS and CDR2 is YYEKEE (reference sequence). CDR3 length: 15 amino acids. The CDR3 sequence: CASSRIGSGNQPQHF. For the CDR3, the DNA is TGTGCCAGCAGCCGAATCGGGAGTGGCAATCAGCCCCAGCATTTT.

The chain joins TRBV14 to TRBJ1-2, with D unresolved. The germline gives CDR1 SGHDN, CDR2 FVKESK. The length of the CDR3 is 12 residues. The V end lost 1 base, the J end lost 6 bases, and 6 bases lay between the germline ends. The CDR3 DNA follows: TGTGCCAGCAGCCAAGCCAGAAATGGCTACACCTTC. The encoded protein is CASSQARNGYTF.

This clone showed up just a few times. V and J are TRBV7-2 and TRBJ1-5; D ambiguous. The length of the CDR3 is 12 residues. The germline gives CDR1 SGHTA, CDR2 FQGNSA. Trimming cost V 1 base and J 9 bases, with 7 bases left between them. This CDR3 reads CASSLGARPQHF. The CDR3 nucleotides are TGTGCCAGCAGCTTAGGGGCAAGGCCCCAGCATTTT.

This clone was counted between two and nine times. The chain links TRBV4-1 to TRBJ2-4; no firm D call. Trimming removed 0 bases at V and 8 bases at J, with 14 bases between. Per germline, CDR1 MGHRA and CDR2 YSYEKL. This CDR3 region has 15 residues. This CDR3 is CASSQDGLGGDIQYF. The CDR3 nucleotides are TGCGCCAGCAGCCAAGACGGCCTCGGTGGAGACATTCAGTACTTC.